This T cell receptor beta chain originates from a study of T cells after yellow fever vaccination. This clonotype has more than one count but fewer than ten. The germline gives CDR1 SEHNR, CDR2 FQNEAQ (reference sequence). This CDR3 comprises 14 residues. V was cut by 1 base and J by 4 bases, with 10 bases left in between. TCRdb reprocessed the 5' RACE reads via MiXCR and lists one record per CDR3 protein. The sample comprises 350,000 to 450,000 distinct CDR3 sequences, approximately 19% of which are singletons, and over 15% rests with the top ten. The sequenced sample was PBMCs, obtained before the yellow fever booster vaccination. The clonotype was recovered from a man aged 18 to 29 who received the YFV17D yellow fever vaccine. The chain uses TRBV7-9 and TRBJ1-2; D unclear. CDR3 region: CASSLDRSVYGYTF. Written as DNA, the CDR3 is TGTGCCAGCAGCTTAGATAGGTCGGTCTATGGCTACACCTTC.